This T cell receptor beta chain is from a study of T cells in Graves' hyperthyroidism and ophthalmopathy. Points from the study as a whole: Prediction of ophthalmopathy progression came a median approximately 6.6 months pre-onset.

Hyperthyroidism patients were newly diagnosed, had disease duration under 2 months, and were aged 18 to 65 years. Amplification targeted TCR beta CDR3 regions from RNA transcripts. The HTBI primer set was used in a first-round RT-PCR of the TCR CDR3. TCRdb reprocessed the multiplex PCR reads with MiXCR, giving one entry per CDR3 protein. The repertoire holds fewer than 400,000 distinct CDR3 sequences, with just under 25% as singletons. This CDR3 comprises 15 residues. V lost 3 bases, J lost 2 bases, and 13 bases lay in between. Looked up from germline, CDR1 is KGHSH and CDR2 is LQKENI. This clonotype has a handful of counts. Its target is unknown.

The rearrangement joins TRBV18 to TRBJ1-1, with D perhaps matching TRBD1 (6 bases). This clonotype was obtained from a man aged 45-65 years with Graves' hyperthyroidism. Material for sequencing was blood. The CDR3 region is CASSPQQGSNTEAFF. CDR3 in DNA: TGTGCCAGCTCACCCCAACAGGGCAGTAACACTGAAGCTTTCTTT.